This T cell receptor (beta chain) was documented in a study of blood T cell repertoires in COVID-19 (dated by TCRdb to between 2020 and 2021). At the level of the whole study: Samples covering the acute and convalescent phases of COVID-19 were provided by collaborators in the United States, Italy and Spain. Subjects who had been exposed to COVID-19, were actively infected with it, or had recovered from it provided the deeply sampled blood TCRbeta repertoires that made up the dataset. The repertoires were made available in a free public database intended to serve as a resource for research on the immune response to SARS-CoV-2. The samples were drawn from the first 160 participants of the ongoing ImmuneRACE study and from 1,254 subjects provided by 6 global collaborators. Sample metadata almost always included a de-identified subject ID, COVID-19 status, age in years and sex. Where available, HLA class I and class II types were obtained from metadata supplied by the sample provider rather than from assay-based typing. The prospective study material was composed of cDNA or gDNA derived from T cells, B-cell-depleted T cells, or PBMCs. General study outcomes and caveats: The quantity of clinical and demographic metadata differed by source and by participant and was supplied without curation.

Comment on this clone: Its antigen is unknown. No much larger clone exists at a distance of one base, and base qualities are not known.

Collaborating institutions collected whole blood in K2EDTA tubes following their own protocols. For TCRbeta analysis, collaborators shipped samples in one of three forms: frozen whole blood, isolated PBMCs, or DNA extracted from either of those sample types. TCRbeta CDR3 regions were amplified from genomic DNA by means of the immunoSEQ Assay, a bias-controlled multiplex PCR. From the authors' description of their analysis: The number of nucleated cells in each sample was estimated from the amplification of reference gene primers within the assay. To quantify the absolute abundance of each unique TCRbeta CDR3 rearrangement, sequence reads were collapsed and filtered. For each sample, productive Simpson clonality was calculated by taking the square root of Simpson's diversity index across productive rearrangements. TCRdb provides this immuneACCESS table in a form limited to in-frame rearrangements. Some clones are lacking; in checked studies, under half of them reflect an unresolved V gene, and why the rest are absent is not known. Clone size and the V and J calls come from that table; the DNA yielded D and trimming. This sample holds about 150,000 clones; about 74% were observed only once. Approximately 16% of the sample lies in the top ten.

Counted from cysteine to phenylalanine, this CDR3 has 11 amino acids. Only the CDR3 region is kept as DNA, spanning 33 bases read in frame from base 1. The germline V gene (reference sequence) supplies CDR1 DFQATT and CDR2 SNEGSKA. The sequenced sample consisted of peripheral blood. The chain is made from TRBV20-1 and TRBJ1-1; a tentative D match to TRBD1 spans 6 bases. This TCR came from a man aged 45-60 years with acute or convalescent COVID-19. Read as DNA, the sequence is TGCAGCGGCAGGGGTGGGGCTGAAGCTTTCTTT. This translates into CSGRGGAEAFF.